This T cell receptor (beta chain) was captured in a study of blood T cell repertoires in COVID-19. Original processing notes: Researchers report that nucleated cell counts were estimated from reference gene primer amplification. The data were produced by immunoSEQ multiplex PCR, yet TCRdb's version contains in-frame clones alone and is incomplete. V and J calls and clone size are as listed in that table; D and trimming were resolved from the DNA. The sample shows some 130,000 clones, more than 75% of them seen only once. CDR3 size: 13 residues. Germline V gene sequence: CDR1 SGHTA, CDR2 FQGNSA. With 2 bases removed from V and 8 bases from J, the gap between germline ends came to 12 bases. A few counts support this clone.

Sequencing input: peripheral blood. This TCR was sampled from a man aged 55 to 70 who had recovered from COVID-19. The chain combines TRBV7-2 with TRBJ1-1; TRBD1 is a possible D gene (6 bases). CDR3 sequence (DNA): TGTGCCAGCAGCTTAAACAGGGAGGGGGAAGCTTTCTTT. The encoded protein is CASSLNREGEAFF.